These 2 T cell receptor beta chains share one sample of origin, sequenced in a study of PD-1 blockade in mismatch repair-deficient tumors. TCRdb's table, derived via immunoSEQ multiplex PCR, lists solely in-frame clones and lacks some. Of 40,000 to 60,000 clones listed, over 60% were seen once; the top ten hold around 3.3%. The starting material was PBMCs, obtained before pembrolizumab treatment. All receptors come from an adult with mismatch repair-deficient cancer.

The chain links TRBV19 to TRBJ2-3, with 12 bases identical to TRBD2. The length of the CDR3 is 16 residues. The V gene's germline CDR1 is LNHDA and CDR2 SQIVND (reference sequence). The J segment lost 2 bases and the V segment lost 6 bases, leaving 6 bases of the junction unmatched. Here the CDR3 reads CASRPSGRAYTDTQYF. CDR3 DNA sequence: TGTGCCAGTAGGCCTAGCGGGAGGGCCTACACAGATACGCAGTATTTT.

This clone was seen a few times. This chain links TRBV7-2 with TRBJ2-1; D might be TRBD1 or TRBD2, each matching 5 bases. The CDR3 runs 13 residues. V gave up 8 bases and J gave up 2 bases, with 10 bases separating them. From germline, CDR1 is SGHTA and CDR2 FQGNSA. CDR3 residues: CASQGPTYNEQFF. CDR3 sequence (DNA): TGTGCCAGCCAGGGACCAACCTACAATGAGCAGTTCTTC.